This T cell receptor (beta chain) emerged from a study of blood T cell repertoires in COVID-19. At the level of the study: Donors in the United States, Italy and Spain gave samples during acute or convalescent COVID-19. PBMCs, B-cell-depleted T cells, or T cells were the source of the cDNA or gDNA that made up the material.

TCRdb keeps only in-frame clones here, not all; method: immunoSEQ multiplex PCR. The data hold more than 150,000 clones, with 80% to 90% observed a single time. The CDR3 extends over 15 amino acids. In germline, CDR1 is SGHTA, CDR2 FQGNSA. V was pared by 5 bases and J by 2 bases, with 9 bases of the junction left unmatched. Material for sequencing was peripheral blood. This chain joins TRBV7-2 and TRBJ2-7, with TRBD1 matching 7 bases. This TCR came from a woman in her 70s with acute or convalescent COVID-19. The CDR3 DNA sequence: TGTGCCAGCAGCCTCTCTAGGGGGACAGCCTACGAGCAGTACTTC. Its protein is CASSLSRGTAYEQYF.